This is a list of T cell receptor beta chains from one sample in a study of T-cell reconstitution after alpha-beta-depleted transplantation in children. TCRdb re-derived calls from the PCR reads in MiXCR, one entry per CDR3 protein. The sample holds about 140,000 distinct CDR3 sequences, around 10% seen once. Sample: PBMCs, mostly from graft donor cells, taken 180 days after TCRalphabeta/CD19-depleted stem cell transplant. These receptors were taken from a female patient aged 2-15 years who had a stem cell transplant for congenital amegakaryocytic thrombocytopenia, so the T cells may come from the graft donor. The conserved cysteine and the conserved F or W are not part of the CDR3 here. Each record gives: V gene, clone size, CDR3 protein. Clone size is given for some rows only: seen once, a few or many times, or a class if the clone is expanded.

V gene: TRBV7-2; clone size: many; CDR3 protein: ASSLGPTETQY
V gene: TRBV6-2/TRBV6-3; clone size: many; CDR3 protein: ASSPGFQETQY
V gene: TRBV20-1; clone size: many; CDR3 protein: SATIPVTFDIQY
V gene: TRBV20-1; clone size: few; CDR3 protein: SARRRALNSPLH
V gene: TRBV7-6; clone size: many; CDR3 protein: ASRKGPYEQY
V gene: TRBV7-7; clone size: NA; CDR3 protein: ASNLKRAREGHEQF
V gene: TRBV5-1; clone size: many; CDR3 protein: ASDKRRGYSNQPQH
V gene: TRBV5-1; clone size: many; CDR3 protein: ASSLARTGVIANYGYT
V gene: TRBV28; clone size: many; CDR3 protein: ASRPETSGGPVVDEQF
V gene: TRBV5-6; clone size: many; CDR3 protein: ASSLANSGANVLT
V gene: TRBV7-2; clone size: NA; CDR3 protein: ASSTQRGGETQY
V gene: TRBV20-1; clone size: few; CDR3 protein: SARGQHSRWDEQF
V gene: TRBV9; clone size: NA; CDR3 protein: ASSGLRARGRANEQF
V gene: TRBV6-4; clone size: NA; CDR3 protein: ASTPRDYVLADRYNEQF
V gene: TRBV28; clone size: many; CDR3 protein: ASSFVSSEAF
V gene: TRBV12-3/TRBV12-4; clone size: many; CDR3 protein: ASSSGRKAYEQY
V gene: TRBV19; clone size: NA; CDR3 protein: ASGTAISGNTIY
V gene: TRBV11-2; clone size: many; CDR3 protein: ASSFRLAGVNEQF
V gene: TRBV5-1; clone size: NA; CDR3 protein: ASSHQGDDEQY
V gene: TRBV28; clone size: many; CDR3 protein: ASSLYLGMSNTEAF
V gene: TRBV5-1; clone size: many; CDR3 protein: ASSLGVGAGANVLT
V gene: TRBV20-1; clone size: many; CDR3 protein: SALLAATDTQY
V gene: TRBV7-2; clone size: many; CDR3 protein: ASSLEAGQPQH
V gene: TRBV25-1; clone size: many; CDR3 protein: ASSDSRGLNEQF
V gene: TRBV28; clone size: few; CDR3 protein: ASVGGGAGANVLT
V gene: TRBV12-3/TRBV12-4; clone size: few; CDR3 protein: ASSFGTGNTEAF
V gene: TRBV20-1; clone size: many; CDR3 protein: SARAPRESYNEQF
V gene: TRBV11-2; clone size: many; CDR3 protein: ASSFGGSANIQY
V gene: TRBV6-5; clone size: few; CDR3 protein: ASSYLLGQGGYGYT
V gene: TRBV5-1; clone size: few; CDR3 protein: ASSLAPGNTYEQY
V gene: TRBV15; clone size: many; CDR3 protein: ATSKDPSYNEQF
V gene: TRBV20-1; clone size: many; CDR3 protein: SARLAGPSYNEQF
V gene: TRBV7-8; clone size: few; CDR3 protein: ASSLAHGAGVFYNEQF
V gene: TRBV20-1; clone size: few; CDR3 protein: SATRDTVMNEQF
V gene: TRBV7-2; clone size: few; CDR3 protein: ASSLSFGGANEQF
V gene: TRBV5-1; clone size: many; CDR3 protein: ASSLIGGPNEKLF
V gene: TRBV6-5; clone size: NA; CDR3 protein: ASQGGAGQPQH
V gene: TRBV5-6; clone size: few; CDR3 protein: ASTAWGGALSYEQY
V gene: TRBV6-1; clone size: NA; CDR3 protein: ASSEGWGSGYEQF
V gene: TRBV28; clone size: many; CDR3 protein: AVWGTGPLHYGYT
V gene: TRBV7-9; clone size: NA; CDR3 protein: ASSARAEPTNEKLF
V gene: TRBV5-1; clone size: many; CDR3 protein: ASSLRGQNTGELF
V gene: TRBV7-6; clone size: many; CDR3 protein: ASSRTVPHQETQY
V gene: TRBV5-8; clone size: many; CDR3 protein: ASSLVASGRAVTQY
V gene: TRBV20-1; clone size: many; CDR3 protein: SASGGRSPYEQY
V gene: TRBV30; clone size: NA; CDR3 protein: AWRPGQNTEAF
V gene: TRBV29-1; clone size: many; CDR3 protein: SVPGRGDTEAF
V gene: TRBV5-6; clone size: NA; CDR3 protein: ASSLGGDNEQF
V gene: TRBV5-1; clone size: NA; CDR3 protein: ASSLCVGGADSWQETQY
V gene: TRBV29-1; clone size: many; CDR3 protein: SSGPMAEAF
V gene: TRBV6-1; clone size: NA; CDR3 protein: ASSVTSGRAEQF
V gene: TRBV29-1; clone size: many; CDR3 protein: SVYRGAEAF